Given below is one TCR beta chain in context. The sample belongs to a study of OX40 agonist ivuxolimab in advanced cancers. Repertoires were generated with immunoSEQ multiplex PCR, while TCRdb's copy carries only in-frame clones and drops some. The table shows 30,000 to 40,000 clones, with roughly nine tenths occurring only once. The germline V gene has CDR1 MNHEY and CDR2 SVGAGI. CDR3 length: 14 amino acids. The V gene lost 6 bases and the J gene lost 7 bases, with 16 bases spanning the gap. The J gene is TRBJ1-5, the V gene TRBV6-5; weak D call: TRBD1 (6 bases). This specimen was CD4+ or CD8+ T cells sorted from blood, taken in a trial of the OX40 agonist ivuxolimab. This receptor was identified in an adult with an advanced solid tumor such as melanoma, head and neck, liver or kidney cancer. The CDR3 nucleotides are TGTGCCAGCAGGCTACAGGGTAAGGGCCAGCCCCAGCATTTT. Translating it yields CASRLQGKGQPQHF.